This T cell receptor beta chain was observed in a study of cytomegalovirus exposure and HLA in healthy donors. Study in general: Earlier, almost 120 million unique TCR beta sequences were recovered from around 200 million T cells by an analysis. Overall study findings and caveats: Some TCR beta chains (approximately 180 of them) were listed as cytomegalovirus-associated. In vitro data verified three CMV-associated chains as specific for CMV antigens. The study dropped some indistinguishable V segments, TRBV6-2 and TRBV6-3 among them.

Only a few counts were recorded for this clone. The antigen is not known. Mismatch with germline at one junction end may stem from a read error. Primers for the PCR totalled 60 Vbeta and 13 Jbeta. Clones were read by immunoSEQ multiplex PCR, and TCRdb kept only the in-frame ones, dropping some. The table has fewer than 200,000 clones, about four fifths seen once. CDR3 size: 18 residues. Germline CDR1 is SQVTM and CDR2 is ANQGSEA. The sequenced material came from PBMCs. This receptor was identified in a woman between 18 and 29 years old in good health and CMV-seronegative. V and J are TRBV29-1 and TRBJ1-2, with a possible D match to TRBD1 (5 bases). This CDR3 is CSVVPMPGGRTVNFGYTF. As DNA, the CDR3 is TGCAGCGTCGTACCGATGCCGGGGGGGAGGACGGTGAACTTTGGCTACACCTTC. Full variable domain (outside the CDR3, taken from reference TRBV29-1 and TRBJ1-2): SAVISQKPSRDICQRGTSLTIQCQVDSQVTMMFWYRQQPGQSLTLIATANQGSEATYESGFVIDKFPISRPNLTFSTLTVSNMSPEDSSIYLCSVVPMPGGRTVNFGYTFGSGTRLTVV.